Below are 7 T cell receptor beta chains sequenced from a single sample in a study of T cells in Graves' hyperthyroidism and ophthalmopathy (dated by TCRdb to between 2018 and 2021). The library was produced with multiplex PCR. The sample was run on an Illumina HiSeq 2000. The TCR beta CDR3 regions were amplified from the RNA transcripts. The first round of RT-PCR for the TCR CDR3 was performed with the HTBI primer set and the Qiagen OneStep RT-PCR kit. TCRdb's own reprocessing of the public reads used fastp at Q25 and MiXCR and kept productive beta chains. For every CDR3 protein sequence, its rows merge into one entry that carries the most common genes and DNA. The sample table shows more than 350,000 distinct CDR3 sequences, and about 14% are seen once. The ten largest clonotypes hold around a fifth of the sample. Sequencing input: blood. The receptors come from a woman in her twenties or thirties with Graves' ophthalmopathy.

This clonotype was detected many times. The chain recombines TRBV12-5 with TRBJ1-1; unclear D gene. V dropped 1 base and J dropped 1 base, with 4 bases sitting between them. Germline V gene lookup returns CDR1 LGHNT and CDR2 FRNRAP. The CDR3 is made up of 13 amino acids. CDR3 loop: CASGLGGNTEAFF. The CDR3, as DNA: TGTGCTAGTGGTTTGGGGGGGAACACTGAAGCTTTCTTT.

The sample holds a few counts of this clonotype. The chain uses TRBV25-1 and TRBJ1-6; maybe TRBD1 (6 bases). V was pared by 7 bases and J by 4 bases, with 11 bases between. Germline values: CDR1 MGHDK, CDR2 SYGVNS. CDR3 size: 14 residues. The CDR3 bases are TGTGCCAGCAAGGGGGGCTTTTATAATTCACCCCTCCACTTT. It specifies CASKGGFYNSPLHF.

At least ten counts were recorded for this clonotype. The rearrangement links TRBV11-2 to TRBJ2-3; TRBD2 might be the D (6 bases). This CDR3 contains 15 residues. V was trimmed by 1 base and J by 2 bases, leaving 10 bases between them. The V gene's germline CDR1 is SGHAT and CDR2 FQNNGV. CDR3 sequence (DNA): TGTGCCAGCAGCTTAGGATGGGACTTCACAGATACGCAGTATTTT. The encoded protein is CASSLGWDFTDTQYF.

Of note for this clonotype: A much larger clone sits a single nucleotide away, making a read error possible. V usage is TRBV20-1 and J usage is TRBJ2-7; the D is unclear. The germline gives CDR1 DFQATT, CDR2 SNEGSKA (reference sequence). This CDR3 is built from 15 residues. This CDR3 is CSARVLGGPSYEQDF. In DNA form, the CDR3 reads TGCAGTGCTAGAGTTTTGGGCGGTCCCTCCTACGAGCAGGACTTC.

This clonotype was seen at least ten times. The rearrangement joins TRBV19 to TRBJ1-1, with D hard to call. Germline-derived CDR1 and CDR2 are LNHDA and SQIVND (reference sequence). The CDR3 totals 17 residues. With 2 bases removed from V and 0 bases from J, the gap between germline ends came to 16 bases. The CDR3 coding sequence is TGTGCCAGTAGTATACTGGGCGGACTACCACTGAACACTGAAGCTTTCTTT. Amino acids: CASSILGGLPLNTEAFF. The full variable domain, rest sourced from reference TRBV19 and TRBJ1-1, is DGGITQSPKYLFRKEGQNVTLSCEQNLNHDAMYWYRQDPGQGLRLIYYSQIVNDFQKGDIAEGYSVSREKKESFPLTVTSAQKNPTAFYLCASSILGGLPLNTEAFFGQGTRLTVV.

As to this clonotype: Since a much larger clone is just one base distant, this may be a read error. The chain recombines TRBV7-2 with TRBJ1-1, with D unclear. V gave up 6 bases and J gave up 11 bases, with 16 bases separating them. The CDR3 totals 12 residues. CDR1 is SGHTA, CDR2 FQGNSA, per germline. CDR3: CTSSHTGFGAFF. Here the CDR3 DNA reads TGTACCAGCAGTCATACCGGGTTCGGTGCTTTCTTT. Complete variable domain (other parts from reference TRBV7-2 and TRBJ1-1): GAGVSQSPSNKVTEKGKDVELRCDPISGHTALYWYRQSLGQGLEFLIYFQGNSAPDKSGLPSDRFSAERTGGSVSTLTIQRTQQEDSAVYLCTSSHTGFGAFFGQGTRLTVV.

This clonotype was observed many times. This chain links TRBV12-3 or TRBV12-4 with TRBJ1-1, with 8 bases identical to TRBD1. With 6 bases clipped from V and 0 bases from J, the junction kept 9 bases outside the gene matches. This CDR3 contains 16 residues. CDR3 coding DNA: TGTGCCAGCAGCCACCGGACAGGGACGGTGAACACTGAAGCTTTCTTT. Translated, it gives CASSHRTGTVNTEAFF.